This entry lists 31 T cell receptor beta chains sequenced from one sample in a study of CD8 T cells in ankylosing spondylitis. TCRdb reprocessed the 5' RACE reads with MiXCR, giving one entry per CDR3 protein. Here the sample spans fewer than 350,000 distinct CDR3 sequences, approximately 10% being singletons. The sequenced sample was blood, either unsorted or a sorted T cell fraction (not recorded which). All receptors derive from a female donor with ankylosing spondylitis or in good health (not recorded which).

At least ten counts were recorded for this clonotype. The V call is TRBV20-1, the J call TRBJ1-6; no definite D call. V lost 7 bases and J 0 bases, leaving 13 bases between the germline ends. Germline assignment: CDR1 DFQATT and CDR2 SNEGSKA (reference sequence). CDR3 length equals 15 residues. The CDR3 loop reads CSVGGSSSYNSPLHF. As DNA, the CDR3 is TGCAGTGTTGGTGGTTCCAGCTCCTATAATTCACCCCTCCACTTT.

The rearrangement links TRBV5-1 to TRBJ1-5, with D perhaps matching TRBD1 (6 bases). The V gene's germline CDR1 is SGHRS and CDR2 YFSETQ. Trimming stripped 4 bases from V and 5 bases from J, with 13 bases between. The CDR3 has 14 residues. CDR3 sequence: CASSEGEAYQPQHF. CDR3 in DNA: TGCGCCAGCAGCGAGGGGGAGGCCTATCAGCCCCAGCATTTT.

V and J are TRBV7-7 and TRBJ2-7, with 8 bases aligning to TRBD1. The CDR3 covers 14 residues. Germline assignment: CDR1 SSHAT and CDR2 FNYEAQ (reference sequence). After removal of 5 bases from V and 6 bases from J, the junction contained 9 bases not matched to a gene. The DNA for the CDR3 is TGTGCCAGCAGCCCAGGACAGGGCGTTAGCGAGCAGTACTTC. Translation gives CASSPGQGVSEQYF.

This clonotype was observed at least ten times. The chain joins TRBV9 to TRBJ2-1; D could derive from TRBD1 or TRBD2 (5 bases each). Germline CDR1 and CDR2: SGDLS and YYNGEE. The V end was cut by 1 base, the J end by 8 bases, with 16 bases between. This CDR3 has 15 amino acids. CDR3 amino acids: CASSVQAPRGHEQFF. For the CDR3, the DNA is TGTGCCAGCAGCGTACAGGCTCCCCGGGGCCATGAGCAGTTCTTC. Variable domain in full (rest from reference TRBV9 and TRBJ2-1): DSGVTQTPKHLITATGQRVTLRCSPRSGDLSVYWYQQSLDQGLQFLIQYYNGEERAKGNILERFSAQQFPDLHSELNLSSLELGDSALYFCASSVQAPRGHEQFFGPGTRLTVL.

This clonotype was recorded at least ten times. V usage is TRBV20-1 and J usage is TRBJ1-1; D might be TRBD1 (6 bases). The CDR3 spans 14 residues. Deletions cut 5 bases from V and 0 bases from J, with 13 bases between. Germline CDR1 DFQATT, CDR2 SNEGSKA (reference sequence). The CDR3, as DNA: TGCAGTGCTCCGTTGGGGGCTTTGAACACTGAAGCTTTCTTT. Its translation: CSAPLGALNTEAFF.

This chain connects TRBV7-2 to TRBJ2-6; D is undetermined. The V and J ends lost 2 bases and 2 bases respectively, with 10 bases between them. Germline V gene lookup returns CDR1 SGHTA and CDR2 FQGNSA. The CDR3 contains 16 residues. In nucleotides, the CDR3 is TGTGCCAGCAGCTTATTAGGAGCAGCTGGGGCCAACGTCCTGACTTTC. Amino acids: CASSLLGAAGANVLTF.

This clonotype was seen ten or more times. CDR3 loop: CASSLGGRGDGYTF. CDR3 coding DNA: TGTGCCAGCAGTTTAGGTGGCCGGGGCGATGGCTACACCTTC. V gene TRBV12-3 or TRBV12-4 combines with J gene TRBJ1-2; possible D gene TRBD1, 5 bases. V was clipped by 1 base and J by 6 bases, with 12 bases between them. The CDR3 contains 14 residues.

This clonotype was counted ten times or more. V usage is TRBV27 and J usage is TRBJ1-5, with D possibly TRBD1 on 6 matching bases. The CDR3 totals 17 residues. The ends were cut back, 10 bases at V and 0 bases at J, with 22 bases in the middle. Germline loops: CDR1 MNHEY, CDR2 SMNVEV (reference sequence). The CDR3 bases are TGTGCCACCCGGGAGGGGGGGCGCCTATATAGCAATCAGCCCCAGCATTTT. This codes for CATREGGRLYSNQPQHF.

Ten or more counts support this clonotype. The chain carries TRBV5-1 and TRBJ2-7; the D call may be TRBD1 or TRBD2 (6 bases each). Germline assignment: CDR1 SGHRS and CDR2 YFSETQ. The CDR3 has 14 amino acids. The V and J ends lost 2 bases and 5 bases respectively, with 14 bases between them. This chain's CDR3 is CASSLGGDIHEQYF. The CDR3, as DNA: TGCGCCAGCAGCTTAGGCGGGGACATTCACGAGCAGTACTTC.

There are many counts of this clonotype. This chain joins TRBV15 and TRBJ2-2; D might be TRBD1 (6 bases). Germline CDR1 and CDR2: LNHNV and YYDKDF (reference sequence). The CDR3 totals 16 residues. The germline V and J ends were trimmed by 3 bases and 5 bases, with 16 bases remaining between them. CDR3 region: CATSRFGRGPTGELFF. In DNA form, the CDR3 reads TGTGCCACCAGCAGGTTCGGCAGGGGTCCAACCGGGGAGCTGTTTTTT.

In this sample, this clonotype turned up a few times. The junction departs from the called germline gene at one end, perhaps through a read error. For the CDR3, the DNA is TGCTGTGCCCTAGAGGGGACCGGACAGGGAACTATCTATGGCTACACCTTC. This gives the protein CCALEGTGQGTIYGYTF. V is TRBV20-1 and J is TRBJ1-2, with 8 nucleotides matching TRBD1. CDR3 size: 17 residues. The V gene's germline CDR1 is DFQATT and CDR2 SNEGSKA (reference sequence).

The chain combines TRBV7-8 with TRBJ2-6, with 10 bases fitting TRBD1. Germline CDR1 is SGHVS and CDR2 is FQNEAQ. Unmatched junction bases numbered 9, after V lost 3 bases and J lost 1 base. This CDR3 region has 19 residues. DNA for the CDR3: TGTGCCAGCAGCTTTAATCCGGGACAGGGGACATCTGGGGCCAACGTCCTGACTTTC. This gives the protein CASSFNPGQGTSGANVLTF.

This clonotype was counted many times. The chain links TRBV29-1 to TRBJ1-4; D ambiguous. Germline V gene lookup returns CDR1 SQVTM and CDR2 ANQGSEA. The CDR3 extends over 11 amino acids. The V gene lost 4 bases and the J gene lost 5 bases, with 5 bases spanning the gap. For the CDR3, the DNA is TGCAGCGTTGGAGGGAATGAAAAACTGTTTTTT. Translation gives CSVGGNEKLFF.

The chain is built from TRBV5-1 and TRBJ2-2, with 11 bases fitting TRBD2. The CDR3 contains 16 residues. V lost 5 bases and J lost 6; bases outside the gene matches: 9. Germline V CDR1 and CDR2: SGHRS, YFSETQ. CDR3 residues: CASSQLAGEVAGELFF. In nucleotides, the CDR3 is TGCGCCAGCAGTCAACTAGCGGGAGAGGTAGCCGGGGAGCTGTTTTTT.

This chain joins TRBV3-1 and TRBJ2-6; D perhaps matches TRBD2 (6 bases). The CDR3 totals 18 residues. Trimming stripped 4 bases from V and 0 bases from J, with 16 bases between. Germline assignment: CDR1 LGHDT and CDR2 YNNKEL (reference sequence). The CDR3 region is CASSPGTEGASGANVLTF. In DNA, the CDR3 is TGTGCCAGCAGCCCTGGGACGGAGGGTGCCTCTGGGGCCAACGTCCTGACTTTC.

Regarding this clonotype: An end of the junction differs from the germline gene, which may be a read error. In DNA, the CDR3 is TGTGCCGGCAGCCGGACAGGAAGCACCGGGGAGCTGTTTTTT. Protein: CAGSRTGSTGELFF. The V gene is TRBV14, the J gene TRBJ2-2; 7 nucleotides match TRBD1. CDR3 length equals 14 residues. Germline lookup yields CDR1 SGHDN and CDR2 FVKESK.

This clonotype occurred many times. The rearrangement joins TRBV15 to TRBJ2-3, with TRBD1 identical over 7 bases. The CDR3 spans 15 residues. Germline-derived CDR1 and CDR2 are LNHNV and YYDKDF (reference sequence). J was trimmed by 7 bases and V by 5 bases; bases with no gene match: 12. The CDR3 sequence is CATSPRQGESYTQYF. CDR3 nucleotide sequence: TGTGCCACCAGCCCAAGACAGGGTGAAAGCTATACGCAGTATTTT.

In its sample, this clonotype was seen many times. This chain joins TRBV28 and TRBJ2-7; the D is unclear. The V gene lost 6 bases and the J gene lost 0 bases, with 3 bases spanning the gap. The length of the CDR3 is 11 residues. Germline loops: CDR1 MDHEN, CDR2 SYDVKM. CDR3 amino acids: CASRSSYEQYF. The CDR3 DNA reads TGTGCCAGCAGGAGCTCCTACGAGCAGTACTTC.

This clonotype was counted ten times or more. The chain links TRBV5-1 to TRBJ2-4; D possibly matches TRBD1 or TRBD2 (5 bases each). V was trimmed by 0 bases and J by 0 bases, leaving 10 bases between them. Per germline, CDR1 SGHRS and CDR2 YFSETQ. There are 16 residues in the CDR3. This CDR3 is CASSLGGAVAKNIQYF. The CDR3 nucleotides read TGCGCCAGCAGCTTGGGAGGGGCCGTAGCCAAAAACATTCAGTACTTC. Complete variable domain (other parts from reference TRBV5-1 and TRBJ2-4): KAGVTQTPRYLIKTRGQQVTLSCSPISGHRSVSWYQQTPGQGLQFLFEYFSETQRNKGNFPGRFSGRQFSNSRSEMNVSTLELGDSALYLCASSLGGAVAKNIQYFGAGTRLSVL.

At least ten counts were recorded for this clonotype. This chain connects TRBV20-1 to TRBJ2-7, with D possibly called TRBD1 or TRBD2 (5 bases each). V was trimmed by 5 bases and J by 3 bases, leaving 11 bases between them. This CDR3 is 12 amino acids long. Germline assignment: CDR1 DFQATT and CDR2 SNEGSKA (reference sequence). For the CDR3, the DNA is TGCAGTGCTCCGGGACGTAACTACGAGCAGTACTTC. It specifies CSAPGRNYEQYF.

The sample holds many counts of this clonotype. This sequence joins TRBV6-1 and TRBJ2-3; possibly TRBD1 for D (5 bases). The germline CDR1 and CDR2 sequences are MNHNS and SASEGT. The CDR3 is 16 residues long. V gave up 7 bases and J gave up 4 bases, with 21 bases separating them. CDR3 sequence (DNA): TGTGCCAGCACGGTAGGGGCTTTGATTGATTCAGATACGCAGTATTTT. It yields the protein CASTVGALIDSDTQYF.

This clonotype was picked up many times. The chain carries TRBV20-1 and TRBJ2-5; 9 bases agree with TRBD2. Germline lookup yields CDR1 DFQATT and CDR2 SNEGSKA (reference sequence). The CDR3 runs 14 residues. The V and J ends lost 3 bases and 10 bases, in that order; junction bases with no gene match: 12. The CDR3 loop reads CSASSAGGRGVQYF. CDR3 in DNA: TGCAGTGCTAGTTCTGCGGGGGGGCGGGGAGTCCAGTACTTC.

In DNA, the CDR3 is TGTGCCAGCAGTTTAAGTGGCAGCAAGACTCTTGGAAACACCATATATTTT. Its protein product is CASSLSGSKTLGNTIYF. This chain links TRBV12-3 or TRBV12-4 with TRBJ1-3; no reliable D call. The CDR3 consists of 17 residues. V was pared by 2 bases and J by 3 bases, with 17 bases between.

In its sample, this clonotype was seen many times. V gene TRBV20-1 combines with J gene TRBJ2-3, with a weak D call TRBD2 (5 bases). This CDR3 is built from 16 residues. Germline CDR1 reads DFQATT; CDR2 reads SNEGSKA (reference sequence). Deletions cut 0 bases from V and 0 bases from J, with 13 bases between. The CDR3 loop reads CSARDGLAASTDTQYF. As DNA, the CDR3 is TGCAGTGCTAGAGATGGGCTAGCTGCTAGCACAGATACGCAGTATTTT.

This clonotype was observed at least ten times. Here the CDR3 DNA reads TGTGCCAGCGGTAACCGGGACAGTATGAGAGGCTACACCTTC. Amino acid sequence: CASGNRDSMRGYTF. This chain links TRBV6-5 with TRBJ1-2, with 7 bases identical to TRBD1. From germline, CDR1 is MNHEY and CDR2 SVGAGI. The CDR3 has 14 residues. V shed 8 bases and J 8 bases; nucleotides not matched to a gene: 14.

The chain links TRBV4-2 to TRBJ2-1; D is possibly TRBD1 (6 bases). This CDR3 has 17 amino acids. With 1 base removed from V and 2 bases from J, the gap between germline ends came to 15 bases. CDR1 LGHNA and CDR2 YNFKEQ come from the germline V gene. CDR3 sequence: CASSQGAGQGPYNEQFF. The CDR3 bases are TGTGCCAGCAGCCAAGGTGCCGGGCAGGGGCCCTACAATGAGCAGTTCTTC.

The genes are TRBV12-3 or TRBV12-4 and TRBJ2-7; D gene ambiguous. V was trimmed by 3 bases and J by 5 bases, leaving 11 bases between them. CDR3 size: 13 residues. The CDR3 is CASSFKGVNEQYF. The CDR3 DNA reads TGTGCCAGCAGTTTCAAGGGCGTGAACGAGCAGTACTTC.

With regard to this clonotype: This could be a read error, since a much larger clone is one nucleotide away. This chain links TRBV5-1 with TRBJ2-7, with 10 bases aligning to TRBD2. This CDR3 is 16 amino acids long. Per the germline V gene, CDR1 is SGHRS and CDR2 is YFSETQ. The CDR3 region has the DNA TGCGCCTGCAGCTTGGGGGCTAGCGGGGGATCCTACGAGCAGTACTTC. It yields the protein CACSLGASGGSYEQYF.

The chain combines TRBV5-1 with TRBJ2-2; D might be TRBD2 (5 bases). Germline loops: CDR1 SGHRS, CDR2 YFSETQ. Between the trimmed V and J ends, which lost 4 bases and 3 bases, there was a span of 13 bases. The CDR3 has 15 amino acids. The CDR3 coding sequence is TGCGCCAGCAGCCTGAGCGGTAGGGACACCGGGGAGCTGTTTTTT. It encodes CASSLSGRDTGELFF.

This clonotype was seen at least ten times. CDR3 loop: CASRGVASTDTQYF. DNA for the CDR3: TGTGCCAGCAGAGGCGTAGCTAGCACAGATACGCAGTATTTT. The chain is built from TRBV12-3 or TRBV12-4 and TRBJ2-3; no clear D. The CDR3 extends over 14 amino acids. Trimming shortened V by 6 bases and J by 0 bases, and 10 bases separated the two germline ends.

This clonotype was seen ten or more times. The CDR3 protein is CASSLVAGFGDEQYF. The CDR3 DNA follows: TGCGCCAGCAGCTTGGTAGCCGGTTTTGGGGACGAGCAGTACTTC. This sequence joins TRBV5-1 and TRBJ2-7; unclear D gene. V was trimmed by 0 bases and J by 5 bases, leaving 15 bases between them. CDR3 size: 15 residues. Germline-derived CDR1 and CDR2 are SGHRS and YFSETQ.